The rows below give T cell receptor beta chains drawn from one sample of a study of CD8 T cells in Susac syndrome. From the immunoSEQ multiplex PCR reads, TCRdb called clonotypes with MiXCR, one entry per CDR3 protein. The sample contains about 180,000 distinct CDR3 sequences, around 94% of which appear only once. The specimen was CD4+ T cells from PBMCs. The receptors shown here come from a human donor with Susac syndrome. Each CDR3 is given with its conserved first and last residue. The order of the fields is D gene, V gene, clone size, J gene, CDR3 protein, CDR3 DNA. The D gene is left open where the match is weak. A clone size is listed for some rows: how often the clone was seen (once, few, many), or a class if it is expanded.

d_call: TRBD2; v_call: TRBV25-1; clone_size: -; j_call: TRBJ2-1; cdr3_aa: CASSGAGGAYNEQFF; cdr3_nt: TGTGCCAGCAGTGGAGCGGGAGGGGCCTACAATGAGCAGTTCTTC
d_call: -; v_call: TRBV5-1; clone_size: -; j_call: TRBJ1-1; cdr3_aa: CASSSGQPNTEAFF; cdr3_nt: TGCGCCAGCAGCTCTGGACAGCCGAACACTGAAGCTTTCTTT
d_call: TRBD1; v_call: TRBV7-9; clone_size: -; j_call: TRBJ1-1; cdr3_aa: CASSPTGGLNTEAFF; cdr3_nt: TGTGCCAGCAGCCCGACAGGGGGCCTAAACACTGAAGCTTTCTTT
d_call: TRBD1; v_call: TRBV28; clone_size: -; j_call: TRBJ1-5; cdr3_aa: CAISLRSWRGHQPQHF; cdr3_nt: TGTGCCATCTCACTGCGTAGTTGGAGGGGGCATCAGCCCCAGCATTTT
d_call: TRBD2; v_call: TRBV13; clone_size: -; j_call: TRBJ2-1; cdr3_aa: CASSLVTSGGTSSYNEQFF; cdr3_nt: TGTGCCAGCAGCTTAGTGACTAGCGGGGGGACCAGCTCCTACAATGAGCAGTTCTTC
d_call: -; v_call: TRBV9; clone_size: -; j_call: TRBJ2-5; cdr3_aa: CASSVEFGAQYF; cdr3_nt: TGTGCCAGCAGCGTAGAGTTCGGGGCCCAGTACTTC
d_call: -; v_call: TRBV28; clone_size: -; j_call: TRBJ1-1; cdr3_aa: CATQTPGTEAFF; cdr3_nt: TGTGCCACCCAGACCCCCGGCACTGAAGCTTTCTTT
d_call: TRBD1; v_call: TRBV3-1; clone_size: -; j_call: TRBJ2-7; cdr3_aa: CASSQDLPRGLDEQYF; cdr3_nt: TGTGCCAGCAGCCAAGACTTACCCAGGGGGCTGGACGAGCAGTACTTC
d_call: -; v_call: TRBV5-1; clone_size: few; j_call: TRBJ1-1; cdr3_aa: CASGRGTMNTEAFF; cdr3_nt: TGCGCCAGCGGTCGGGGTACCATGAACACTGAAGCTTTCTTT
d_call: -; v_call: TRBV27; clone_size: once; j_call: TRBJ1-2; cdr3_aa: CASSLSAGGDGYTF; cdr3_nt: TGTGCCAGCAGTTTATCCGCCGGTGGCGATGGCTACACCTTC
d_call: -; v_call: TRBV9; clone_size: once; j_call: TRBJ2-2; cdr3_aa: CASSVDYTGELFF; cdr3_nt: TGTGCCAGCAGCGTAGATTACACCGGGGAGCTGTTTTTT
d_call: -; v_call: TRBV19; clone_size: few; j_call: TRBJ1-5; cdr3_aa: CASSGESNQPQHF; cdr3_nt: TGTGCCAGTAGTGGGGAGAGCAATCAGCCCCAGCATTTT
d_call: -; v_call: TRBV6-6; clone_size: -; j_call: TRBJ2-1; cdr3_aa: CASSYSPQPDGQFF; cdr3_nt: TGTGCCAGCAGTTACTCGCCCCAGCCGGACGGGCAGTTCTTC
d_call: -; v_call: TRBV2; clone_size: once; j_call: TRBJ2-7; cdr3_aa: CASTGDELYEQYF; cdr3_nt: TGTGCCAGCACCGGGGACGAACTGTACGAGCAGTACTTC
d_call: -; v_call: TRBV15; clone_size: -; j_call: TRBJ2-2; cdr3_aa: CATSREAGELFF; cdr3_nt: TGTGCCACCAGCAGAGAGGCCGGGGAGCTGTTTTTT
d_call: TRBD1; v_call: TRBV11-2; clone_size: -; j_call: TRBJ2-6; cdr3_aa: CASRAPGQGPSGANVLTF; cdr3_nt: TGTGCCAGCAGGGCTCCCGGACAGGGCCCCTCTGGGGCCAACGTCCTGACTTTC
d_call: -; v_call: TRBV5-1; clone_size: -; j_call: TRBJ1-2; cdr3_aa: CASSLALGGGNYGYTF; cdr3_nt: TGCGCCAGCAGCTTGGCACTCGGAGGCGGCAACTATGGCTACACCTTC
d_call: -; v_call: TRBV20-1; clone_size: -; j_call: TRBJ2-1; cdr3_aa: CSASDGYNEQFF; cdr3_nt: TGCAGTGCTTCGGACGGATACAATGAGCAGTTCTTC
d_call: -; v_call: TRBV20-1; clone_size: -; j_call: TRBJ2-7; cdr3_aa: CSARDREGTYEQYF; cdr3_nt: TGCAGTGCTAGGGACAGGGAGGGTACCTACGAGCAGTACTTC
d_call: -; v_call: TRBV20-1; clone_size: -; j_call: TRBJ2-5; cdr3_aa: CSARTQLSQETQYF; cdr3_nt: TGCAGCGCTCGGACACAGCTCTCTCAAGAGACCCAGTACTTC
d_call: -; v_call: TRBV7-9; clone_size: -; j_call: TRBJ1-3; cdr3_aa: CASSLVGENTIYF; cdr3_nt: TGTGCCAGCAGCTTAGTGGGCGAAAACACCATATATTTT
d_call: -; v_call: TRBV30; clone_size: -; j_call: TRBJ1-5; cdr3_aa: CAWGQGNGNQPQHF; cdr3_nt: TGTGCCTGGGGTCAGGGGAACGGCAATCAGCCCCAGCATTTT
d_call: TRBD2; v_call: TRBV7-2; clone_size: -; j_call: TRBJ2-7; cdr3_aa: CACRLAVSSYEQYF; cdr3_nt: TGTGCCTGTCGACTAGCGGTGAGCTCCTACGAGCAGTACTTC
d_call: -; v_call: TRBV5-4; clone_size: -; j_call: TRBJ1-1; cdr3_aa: CASSLAQQNTEAFF; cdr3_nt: TGTGCCAGCAGCTTGGCACAGCAGAACACTGAAGCTTTCTTT
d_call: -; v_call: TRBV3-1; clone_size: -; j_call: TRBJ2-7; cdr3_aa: CASSRDAYSYEQYF; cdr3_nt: TGTGCCAGCAGCCGGGACGCGTATTCCTACGAGCAGTACTTC
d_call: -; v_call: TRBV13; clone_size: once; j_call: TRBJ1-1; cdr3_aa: CASSLSPRTANTEAFF; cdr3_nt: TGTGCCAGCAGCTTATCCCCTCGGACAGCAAACACTGAAGCTTTCTTT
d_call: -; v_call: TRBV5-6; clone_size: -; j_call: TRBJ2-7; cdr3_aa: CASSLLPKPYEQYF; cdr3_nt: TGTGCCAGCAGCTTGTTGCCCAAACCCTACGAGCAGTACTTC
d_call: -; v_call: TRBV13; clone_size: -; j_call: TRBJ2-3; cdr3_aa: CASSIHTYTDTQYF; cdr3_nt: TGTGCCAGCAGCATTCATACTTACACAGATACGCAGTATTTT
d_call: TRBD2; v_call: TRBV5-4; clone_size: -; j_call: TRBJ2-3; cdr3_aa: CASSSAGGRDTQYF; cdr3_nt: TGTGCCAGCAGCTCTGCGGGGGGGAGGGATACGCAGTATTTT
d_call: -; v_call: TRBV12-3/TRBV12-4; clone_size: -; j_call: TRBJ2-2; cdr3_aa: CASNLVNPNTGELFF; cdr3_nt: TGTGCCAGCAATTTAGTAAACCCGAACACCGGGGAGCTGTTTTTT
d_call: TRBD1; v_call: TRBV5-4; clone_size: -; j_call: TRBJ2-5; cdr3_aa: CASRSDRVQETQYF; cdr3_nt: TGTGCCAGCAGGTCCGACAGGGTCCAAGAGACCCAGTACTTC
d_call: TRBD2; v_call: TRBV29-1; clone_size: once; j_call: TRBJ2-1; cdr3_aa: CVRGGGLGGGEQFF; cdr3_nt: TGTGTCCGTGGGGGAGGGCTAGGTGGCGGTGAGCAGTTCTTC
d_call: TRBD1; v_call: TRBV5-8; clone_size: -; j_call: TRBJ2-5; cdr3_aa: CASSFYTGTGEETQYF; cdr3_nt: TGTGCCAGCAGCTTCTACACCGGGACAGGGGAAGAGACCCAGTACTTC
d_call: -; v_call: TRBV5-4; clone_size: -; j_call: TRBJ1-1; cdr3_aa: CASSPQSRPQTEAFF; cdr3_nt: TGTGCCAGCAGCCCGCAGTCGAGACCCCAAACTGAAGCTTTCTTT
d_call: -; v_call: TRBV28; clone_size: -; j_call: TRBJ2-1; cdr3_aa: CASGNNEQFF; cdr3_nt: TGTGCCAGCGGAAACAATGAGCAGTTCTTC
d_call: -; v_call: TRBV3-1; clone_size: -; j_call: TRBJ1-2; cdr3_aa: CASSQKEGNYGYTF; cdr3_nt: TGTGCCAGCAGCCAAAAGGAGGGTAACTATGGCTACACCTTC